The clone carrying this T cell receptor beta chain was seen only a few times. The antigen is undetermined. The CDR3 totals 16 residues. Germline V gives CDR1 WSHSY, CDR2 SAAADI. Trimming pared 6 bases from V and 0 bases from J, leaving 18 bases between. This entry is derived from a study of Graves' ophthalmopathy and Graves' hyperthyroidism. Study context: At the time of initial diagnosis and before any treatment, peripheral blood was collected. Overall study results and limits: Most thyroid clonotypes expanded beyond 0.001 frequency were also found in blood.

Amplification from RNA transcripts yielded the TCR beta CDR3 regions. The first round was an RT-PCR with HTBI primers, and the second round was a multiplex PCR. TCRdb ran MiXCR on the multiplex PCR reads and lists one entry per CDR3 protein. The sample includes approximately 640,000 distinct CDR3 sequences, more than 40% of them seen just once. As diagnostic evidence, clinical symptoms, serum thyroxine, TRAb, thyroid ultrasound and orbital computed tomography were relied upon. Sequenced sample: peripheral blood. The V gene is TRBV10-2, the J gene TRBJ2-7; D might be TRBD1 (7 bases). This clonotype was obtained from an adult man with Graves' ophthalmopathy. CDR3 in DNA: TGCGCCAGCAGAGATGGGGGGACAGAGCTCTCCTACGAGCAGTACTTC. This sequence encodes CASRDGGTELSYEQYF.